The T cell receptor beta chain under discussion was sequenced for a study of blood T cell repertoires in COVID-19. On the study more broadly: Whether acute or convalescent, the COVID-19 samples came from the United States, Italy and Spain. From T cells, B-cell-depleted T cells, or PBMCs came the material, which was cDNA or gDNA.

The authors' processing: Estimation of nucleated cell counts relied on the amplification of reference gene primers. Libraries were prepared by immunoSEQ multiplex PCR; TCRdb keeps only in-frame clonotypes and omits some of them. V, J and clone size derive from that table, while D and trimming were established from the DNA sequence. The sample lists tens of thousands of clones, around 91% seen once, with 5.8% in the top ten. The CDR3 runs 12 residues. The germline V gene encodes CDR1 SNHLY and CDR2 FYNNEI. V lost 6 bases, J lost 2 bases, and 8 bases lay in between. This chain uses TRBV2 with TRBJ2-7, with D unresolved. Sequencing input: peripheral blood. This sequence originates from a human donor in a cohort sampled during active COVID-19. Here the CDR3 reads CASRPGPYEQYF. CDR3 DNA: TGTGCCAGCAGACCAGGCCCCTACGAGCAGTACTTC.